Given below is one T cell receptor beta chain in context. TCRdb's copy holds only in-frame clones and misses some; the assay was immunoSEQ multiplex PCR. The data show 75,000 to 95,000 clones, with over 75% seen just once and around 5.7% held by the top ten. This entry belongs to a study of control samples from healthy donors and cancer patients. Trimming took 0 bases from V and 6 from J, leaving 13 bases between them. Germline V lookup: CDR1 SGHRS, CDR2 YFSETQ. The CDR3 is 14 amino acids. The clonotype comes from a woman between 45 and 60 years old in good health. The specimen sequenced was blood. V is TRBV5-1 and J is TRBJ2-7; D gene uncertain. The CDR3 here is CASSLGLVPGEQYF. The CDR3 DNA is TGCGCCAGCAGCTTGGGTCTAGTGCCGGGCGAGCAGTACTTC. The full variable domain, in which reference TRBV5-1 and TRBJ2-7 provide the parts outside the CDR3, is KAGVTQTPRYLIKTRGQQVTLSCSPISGHRSVSWYQQTPGQGLQFLFEYFSETQRNKGNFPGRFSGRQFSNSRSEMNVSTLELGDSALYLCASSLGLVPGEQYFGPGTRLTVT.